The clone carrying this TCR beta chain was recorded a few times. What it binds is not known. The record originates from a study of T cells after yellow fever vaccination. Study-wide points: Clonotypes appearing in both CD4 and CD8 compartments existed, and their share was small. Most clones from primary vaccination were detected again post-booster (roughly 96% CD4, roughly 85% CD8). The secondary response was weaker, and its peak arrived faster, on day 5 versus 15.

UMIs and a universal primer site were added when TCR cDNA was made by 5'RACE template switching. In TCRdb, the 5' RACE reads were re-called with MiXCR into one record per CDR3 protein. The data hold about 130,000 distinct CDR3 sequences, with 8% to 10% observed a single time. The trim removed 4 bases at V and 2 bases at J, leaving 12 bases unmatched. CDR3 size: 17 residues. The starting material was CD8+ T cells sorted from PBMCs, obtained on the day of the yellow fever booster vaccination. The rearrangement uses TRBV23-1 and TRBJ1-2; TRBD1 aligns across 8 bases. TRBV23-1 is noted as an ORF with a role that remains uncertain. The sequence was collected from a man aged 18 to 30 who received the YFV17D yellow fever vaccine. The CDR3 here is CASSLPRGGQENYGYTF. Here the CDR3 DNA reads TGCGCCAGCAGTCTACCCCGCGGGGGACAGGAAAACTATGGCTACACCTTC.